Listed below are T cell receptor beta chains from one sample, sequenced in a study of graft-versus-host responses after intestinal transplantation. Sequenced by immunoSEQ multiplex PCR; TCRdb stores in-frame clones only, minus some. The sample holds 65,000 to 85,000 clones, roughly 87% seen once. What these receptors recognize is not known. The specimen was unstimulated CD8+ T cells sorted from spleen or lymph node cells, collected before transplant. These receptors were collected from a human donor who was the organ donor for an intestinal transplant. Both conserved end residues are part of each CDR3.

CASSLTETATNEKLFF TRBV5-1 16 TRBJ1-4
CASGSGQWNTEAFF TRBV6-5 14 TRBJ1-1
CASSSLGDEAFF TRBV7-9 12 TRBJ1-1
CASRRGTSGEYQETQYF TRBV7-6 17 TRBJ2-5
CASSVMLAGNNEQFF TRBV9 15 TRBJ2-1
CASSPDRDYEQYF TRBV6-1 13 TRBJ2-7
CASSQAPNTGELFF TRBV4-1 14 TRBJ2-2
CASSVGTSGGGTQYF TRBV9 15 TRBJ2-3
CASNPPGELYGYTF TRBV6-5 14 TRBJ1-2
CASSQDYDGGANEQFF TRBV4-2 16 TRBJ2-1
CATRDSAFEQYF TRBV15 12 TRBJ2-7
CASSYWQGAYNSPLHF TRBV6-5 16 TRBJ1-6
CASTKTKAGQGAYTF TRBV2 15 TRBJ1-2
CASSLSSSTGGANYGYTF TRBV28 18 TRBJ1-2
CASSPWGNYEQYF TRBV5-4 13 .
CAWSVRGGRYSGNTIYF TRBV30 17 TRBJ1-3
CASSPQGAWSYEQYF TRBV27 15 TRBJ2-7
CASSEVGGVQKYF TRBV25-1 13 TRBJ2-7
CASSSTGGYGYTF TRBV5-4 13 TRBJ1-2
CASSPGTLTYEQYF TRBV7-9 14 TRBJ2-7
CASSDPGGLYNSPLHF TRBV6-1 16 TRBJ1-6
CASSEKFIETQYF TRBV7-7 13 TRBJ2-5
CAGRYDRWEYEQYF TRBV6-1 14 TRBJ2-7
CASSPDWASFIYGYTF TRBV5-1 16 TRBJ1-2
CASSGGPLVQETQYF TRBV7-6 15 TRBJ2-5
CASSIGGSYEQYF TRBV19 13 TRBJ2-7
CASRNRGRYLNYGYTF TRBV28 16 TRBJ1-2
CASSQVPTSGTGHTLPHSPLHF TRBV4-1 22 TRBJ1-6
CATGGDYEQYF TRBV19 11 TRBJ2-7
CASSYPGMSEQFF TRBV6-5 13 TRBJ2-1
CASRTGIFYGYTF TRBV28 13 TRBJ1-2
CASSLGSSYNEQFF TRBV7-9 14 TRBJ2-1
CASSLGRYSNQPQHF TRBV28 15 TRBJ1-5
CASSVGFRTSTDTQYF TRBV9 16 TRBJ2-3
CASSDTGQALYGYTF TRBV6-4 15 TRBJ1-2
CASSQLSTGVNTEAFF TRBV5-1 16 TRBJ1-1
CASSLEGYQETQYF TRBV5-4 14 TRBJ2-5
CASRPDRVNEKLFF TRBV6-1 14 TRBJ1-4
CASSIAPSENIQYF TRBV19 14 TRBJ2-4
CASSPPYTEAFF TRBV28 12 TRBJ1-1
CASSLGRDYEQYF TRBV27 13 TRBJ2-7
CASRNGGYEQYF TRBV28 12 TRBJ2-7
CASSHGGASTEAFF TRBV4-1 14 TRBJ1-1
CASSQALGPYGYTF TRBV27 14 TRBJ1-2